This is a list of T cell receptor beta chains from one sample in a study of cytomegalovirus exposure and HLA in healthy donors. TCRdb's table, derived via immunoSEQ multiplex PCR, lists solely in-frame clones and lacks some. The sample shows around 150,000 clones, 76% of them seen only once. The material sequenced was PBMCs. Receptor source: a male donor in good health and CMV-seronegative. The conserved cysteine and the conserved F or W are not part of the CDR3 here.

TRBV5-1	ASSLAFELAGAPAQY
TRBV9	GGGSHNQPQH
TRBV4-2	ASSQDLGLAKNIQY
TRBV2	ASRQGAGSNQPQH
TRBV2	ASKVGSSGNTIY
TRBV7-2	ASSFYPAELLSTDTQY
TRBV29-1	SGTSGDEQF
TRBV7-7	ASSSGGGNEQF
TRBV5-1	ASSLSGASYEQY
TRBV15	ATSRDRVTGRGGYEQY
TRBV4-3	ASSHPPGGGGCYEQY
TRBV5-1	ASSQRGTGDEQY
TRBV6-5	ASSRGLAGRDTQY
TRBV6-1	ASSLMWTASYEQY
TRBV18	ASSHDREQVEQF
TRBV11-1	ASRHRGGQSSYNEQF
TRBV7-2	ASSLGGTPGPYEQY
TRBV4-1	ASRGQGRTEKLF
TRBV19	ASSSGLGEQF
TRBV15	ATTQRGGTYEQY
TRBV19	ASSIGGINQPQH
TRBV28	ASSFDRRSGNTIY
TRBV5-4	ASSLGSGGMSYNEQF
TRBV2	ASSVGTGPSNQPQH
TRBV5-1	ASSLAGGQETQY
TRBV5-1	ASSSGQGVNTGELF
TRBV7-9	ASSSGGREQY
TRBV6-1	ASSGGVRAF
TRBV20-1	SARLDGYT
TRBV5-6	ASSASGSYEQY
TRBV18	ASSPQEGWNEQF
TRBV25-1	ASSEAGGSIKGEAF
TRBV5-1	ASSLDRAYEQY
TRBV9	ASSVGDSYGYT
TRBV4-1	ASSQVQGQPQH
TRBV5-1	ASSLADNNSPLH
TRBV28	ASSPPGRDSGNTIY
TRBV5-1	ASSLEAGVPYEQY
TRBV5-1	ASSLTGDSYNERF
TRBV4-2	ASSLGLAGGTGELF
TRBV5-1	ASSATGGERNYGYT
TRBV5-4	ASSSQGGGAF
TRBV7-9	ASSLPGEKLF
TRBV2	ASSPLAAGELF
TRBV7-2	ASSLVSGGASQF
TRBV19	ASSIWASDTDTQY
TRBV28	ASSPRVFTGELF
TRBV6-6	ASSRPGSNQPQH
TRBV7-9	ASSLDSTYEQY
TRBV7-8	ASGEGPNSPLH
TRBV4-1	ASSRTPDNEQF
TRBV7-2	ASSESRGTEAF
TRBV30	AWTQGENQPQH
TRBV2	ASSPAQGLSGANVLT
TRBV4-1	ASSLAGGIKAEEKLF
TRBV19	ASSIGGFYEQY